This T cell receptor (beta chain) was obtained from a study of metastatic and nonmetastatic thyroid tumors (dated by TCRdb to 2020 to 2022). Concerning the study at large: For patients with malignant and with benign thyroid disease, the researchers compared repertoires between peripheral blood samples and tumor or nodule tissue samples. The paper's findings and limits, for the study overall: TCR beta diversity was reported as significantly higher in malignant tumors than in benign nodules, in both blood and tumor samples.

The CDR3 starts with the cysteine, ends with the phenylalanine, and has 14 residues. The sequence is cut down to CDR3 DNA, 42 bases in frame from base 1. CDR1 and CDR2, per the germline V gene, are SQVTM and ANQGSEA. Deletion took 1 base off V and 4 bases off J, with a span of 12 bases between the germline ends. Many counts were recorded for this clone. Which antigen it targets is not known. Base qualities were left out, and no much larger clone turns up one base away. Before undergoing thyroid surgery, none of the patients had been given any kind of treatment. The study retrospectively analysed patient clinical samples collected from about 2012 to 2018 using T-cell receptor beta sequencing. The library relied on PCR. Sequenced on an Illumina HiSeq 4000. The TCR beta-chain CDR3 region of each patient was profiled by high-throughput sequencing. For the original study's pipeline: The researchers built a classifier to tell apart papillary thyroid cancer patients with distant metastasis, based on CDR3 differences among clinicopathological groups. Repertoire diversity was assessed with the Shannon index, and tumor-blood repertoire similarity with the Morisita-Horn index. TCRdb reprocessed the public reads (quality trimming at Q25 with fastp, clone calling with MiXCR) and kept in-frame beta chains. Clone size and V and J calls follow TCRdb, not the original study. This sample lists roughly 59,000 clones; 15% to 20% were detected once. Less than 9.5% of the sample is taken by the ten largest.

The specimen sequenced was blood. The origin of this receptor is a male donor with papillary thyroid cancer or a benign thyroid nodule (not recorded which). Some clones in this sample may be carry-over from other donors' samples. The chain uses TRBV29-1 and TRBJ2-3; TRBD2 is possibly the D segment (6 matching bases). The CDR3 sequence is CSVEGGRKPDTQYF. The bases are TGCAGCGTTGAAGGAGGGAGGAAGCCAGATACGCAGTATTTT.